These 17 T cell receptor beta chains were sequenced from one sample in a study of blood T cell repertoires in COVID-19. The protocol was immunoSEQ multiplex PCR, while the TCRdb copy is restricted to in-frame clones and leaves out a portion. The sample holds more than 75,000 clones, around 86% seen once. Sequencing was performed on peripheral blood. These receptors were collected from a woman older than 75 with active or convalescent COVID-19.

Note on this clone: The junction departs from the called germline gene at one end, perhaps through a read error. The V call is TRBV7-7, the J call TRBJ2-2; 7 bases line up with TRBD1. The CDR3 loop spans 16 amino acids. CDR1 is SSHAT, CDR2 FNYEAQ, per germline (reference sequence). The CDR3 protein is CASSLGGGANTGELFF. The CDR3 bases are TGTGCTAGCAGCTTAGGGGGCGGAGCGAACACCGGGGAGCTGTTTTTT.

This sequence joins TRBV28 and TRBJ1-5, with D possibly TRBD1 on 5 matching bases. The CDR3 consists of 15 residues. Trimming cost V 5 bases and J 2 bases, with 13 bases left between them. Germline CDR1 and CDR2: MDHEN and SYDVKM. Here the CDR3 DNA reads TGTGCCAGCAGTAAATTGACAGTTGGCAATCAGCCCCAGCATTTT. This sequence encodes CASSKLTVGNQPQHF. Looking up the rest from reference TRBV28 and TRBJ1-5 gives the full variable domain: DVKVTQSSRYLVKRTGEKVFLECVQDMDHENMFWYRQDPGLGLRLIYFSYDVKMKEKGDIPEGYSVSREKKERFSLILESASTNQTSMYLCASSKLTVGNQPQHFGDGTRLSIL.

There are a few counts of this clone. The DNA of the CDR3 is TGCGCCAGCAGCAGACAGAAAAATAATTCACCCCTCCACTTT. Protein product: CASSRQKNNSPLHF. V and J are TRBV5-1 and TRBJ1-6; weak D call: TRBD1 (5 bases). The CDR3 contains 14 residues. Between the trimmed V and J ends, which lost 4 bases and 5 bases, there was a span of 10 bases. Germline V gene data show CDR1 as SGHRS and CDR2 as YFSETQ.

The rearrangement joins TRBV28 to TRBJ1-4, with D perhaps matching TRBD1 (6 bases). V was clipped by 6 bases and J by 0 bases, with 11 bases between them. CDR1 is MDHEN, CDR2 SYDVKM, per germline. This CDR3 has 15 residues. CDR3 DNA: TGTGCCAGCAGCTTACAGGGCGCAACTAATGAAAAACTGTTTTTT. Protein: CASSLQGATNEKLFF. Combining the CDR3 with reference TRBV28 and TRBJ1-4 gives the whole variable domain DVKVTQSSRYLVKRTGEKVFLECVQDMDHENMFWYRQDPGLGLRLIYFSYDVKMKEKGDIPEGYSVSREKKERFSLILESASTNQTSMYLCASSLQGATNEKLFFGSGTQLSVL.

The rearrangement uses TRBV6-5 and TRBJ1-4, with D possibly matching TRBD1 (6 bases). Trimming took off 5 bases at V and 0 bases at J, with 7 bases between the two ends. The CDR3 contains 14 residues. Germline CDR1 and CDR2: MNHEY and SVGAGI. This chain's CDR3 is CASSRTATNEKLFF. The CDR3 DNA reads TGTGCCAGCAGTCGGACAGCAACTAATGAAAAACTGTTTTTT.

As to this clone: Other DNA sequences of this sample code for an identical CDR3. The chain recombines TRBV11-2 with TRBJ2-7; D is undetermined. The V and J ends lost 6 bases and 2 bases respectively, with 5 bases between them. Germline V gene lookup returns CDR1 SGHAT and CDR2 FQNNGV. This CDR3 is built from 11 residues. The CDR3 DNA is TGTGCCAGCAGTCCCGCCTACGAGCAGTACTTC. Protein: CASSPAYEQYF.

The chain is built from TRBV7-2 and TRBJ2-1; tentative D call: TRBD2 (6 bases). V was trimmed by 5 bases and J by 0 bases, leaving 11 bases between them. The V gene's germline CDR1 is SGHTA and CDR2 FQGNSA. This CDR3 comprises 15 residues. The CDR3 DNA sequence: TGTGCCAGCAGCCCACTTAGCGGCTCCTACAATGAGCAGTTCTTC. It encodes CASSPLSGSYNEQFF.

The CDR3 DNA reads TGCAGCGTTAACGAAGGACAGGGGGTTACTGAAGCTTTCTTT. It translates to CSVNEGQGVTEAFF. The gene calls are TRBV29-1 and TRBJ1-1; TRBD1 agrees at 10 bases. This CDR3 is 14 amino acids long. Trimming cost V 5 bases and J 5 bases; bases outside gene matches: 8. Germline V lookup: CDR1 SQVTM, CDR2 ANQGSEA.

The gene calls are TRBV19 and TRBJ2-7; 8 bases are shared with TRBD1. The V gene end was trimmed by 8 bases and the J gene end by 5 bases; junction bases not matched to a gene: 11. The CDR3 spans 14 residues. The germline CDR1 and CDR2 sequences are LNHDA and SQIVND (reference sequence). This chain's CDR3 is CASRGQGSADEQYF. Written as DNA, the CDR3 is TGTGCCAGTCGAGGACAGGGTAGTGCTGACGAGCAGTACTTC.

The chain employs TRBV29-1 and TRBJ2-7; TRBD1 is a possible D gene (6 bases). CDR1 and CDR2 (germline): SQVTM, ANQGSEA. The CDR3 loop spans 11 amino acids. The V end was cut by 6 bases, the J end by 5 bases, with 11 bases between. CDR3 sequence reads: CSVSQGNEQYF. The CDR3 DNA reads TGCAGCGTCTCACAGGGTAACGAGCAGTACTTC.

This chain joins TRBV6-4 and TRBJ2-2, with 7 bases identical to TRBD1. The germline V gene encodes CDR1 MRHNA and CDR2 SNTAGT. Trimming at V came to 3 bases and at J to 3 bases, leaving 7 bases not matched to a gene. The CDR3 totals 16 residues. For the CDR3, the DNA is TGTGCCAGCAGTGAGCTATTCGGACAGGACACCGGGGAGCTGTTTTTT. This encodes CASSELFGQDTGELFF.

The chain uses TRBV25-1 and TRBJ1-1; D perhaps matches TRBD1 (5 bases). The germline V and J ends were trimmed by 3 bases and 0 bases, with 8 bases remaining between them. Germline values: CDR1 MGHDK, CDR2 SYGVNS. The CDR3 loop spans 14 amino acids. The DNA of the CDR3 is TGTGCCAGCAGTGACCGGGGGATGAACACTGAAGCTTTCTTT. Encoded protein: CASSDRGMNTEAFF.

The J gene is TRBJ2-3, the V gene TRBV2; possible D gene TRBD1, 5 bases. CDR1 and CDR2 from the germline V gene are SNHLY and FYNNEI. There are 13 residues in the CDR3. V lost 4 bases and J 2 bases, leaving 7 bases between the germline ends. The CDR3 here is CASSVGVTDTQYF. CDR3 DNA: TGTGCCAGCAGTGTAGGGGTCACAGATACGCAGTATTTT.

The rearrangement joins TRBV10-3 to TRBJ1-2, with TRBD1 identical over 8 bases. The CDR3 is made up of 15 amino acids. CDR1 and CDR2 from the germline V gene are ENHRY and SYGVKD. V lost 6 bases, J lost 2 bases, and 8 bases stayed unmatched. In DNA form, the CDR3 reads TGTGCCATCAGAGAAGGACAGGGCCGGAACTATGGCTACACCTTC. Translated: CAIREGQGRNYGYTF.

In this sample, this clone turned up a few times. This rearrangement joins TRBV3-1 (or the pseudogene TRBV3-2) to TRBJ1-2; no clear D. Germline assignment: CDR1 LGHDT and CDR2 YNNKEL (reference sequence). There are 12 residues in the CDR3. V was cut by 5 bases and J by 0 bases, with 4 bases left in between. The CDR3 reads CASSTANYGYTF. The CDR3 DNA reads as TGTGCCAGCAGCACGGCTAACTATGGCTACACCTTC.

The chain couples TRBV7-2 to TRBJ1-5; TRBD1 is a possible D gene (6 bases). Germline V lookup: CDR1 SGHTA, CDR2 FQGNSA. The CDR3 consists of 15 residues. V dropped 5 bases and J dropped 1 base, with 12 bases sitting between them. The CDR3 bases are TGTGCCAGCAGCGGTTGGCAGGGGAGCAATCAGCCCCAGCATTTT. Protein product: CASSGWQGSNQPQHF. The variable domain in full, completed from reference TRBV7-2 and TRBJ1-5, reads GAGVSQSPSNKVTEKGKDVELRCDPISGHTALYWYRQSLGQGLEFLIYFQGNSAPDKSGLPSDRFSAERTGGSVSTLTIQRTQQEDSAVYLCASSGWQGSNQPQHFGDGTRLSIL.

This chain uses TRBV3-1 (or the pseudogene TRBV3-2) with TRBJ2-5, with 8 bases that match TRBD1. Germline trimming cut 1 base from V and 13 bases from J; bases unmatched to any gene: 5. The CDR3 contains 12 residues. Looked up from germline, CDR1 is LGHDT and CDR2 is YNNKEL (reference sequence). Here the CDR3 reads CASSQGAGQVYF. In nucleotides, the CDR3 is TGTGCCAGCAGCCAAGGGGCGGGACAGGTGTACTTC.